The 28 T cell receptor beta chains presented below share a single source sample, sequenced in a study of Ad26.COV2.S vaccination and SARS-CoV-2 variants. Data came from immunoSEQ multiplex PCR; TCRdb stores just in-frame clones and leaves some out. The repertoire has about 410,000 clones, approximately 90% of them found once; the top ten carry around 1.7%. As for treatment: around 19 received Ad26.COV2.S at low or high dose, single or two shots; roughly 5 received placebo; per-sample allocation not given. Specimens were obtained on day 63 following the first vaccine or placebo injection. Sequenced material: peripheral blood, taken in a trial of Ad26.COV2.S vaccine versus placebo. These receptors originate from a person between 18 and 59 years old who received the Ad26.COV2.S COVID-19 vaccine or a placebo.

CDR3 in amino acids: CASTTLPTGDYGYTF. In DNA form, the CDR3 reads TGTGCCAGCACCACCCTCCCGACAGGGGACTATGGCTACACCTTC. The J gene is TRBJ1-2, the V gene TRBV28, with 8 bases lining up with TRBD1. This CDR3 region has 15 residues. V shed 7 bases and J 3 bases; nucleotides not matched to a gene: 10. Germline V lookup: CDR1 MDHEN, CDR2 SYDVKM.

The chain couples TRBV4-3 to TRBJ1-2, with unresolved D. CDR1 is LGHNA, CDR2 YSLEER, per germline. The V end lost 4 bases, the J end lost 0 bases, and 15 bases lay between the germline ends. This CDR3 has 16 residues. CDR3 sequence (DNA): TGCGCCAGCAGCCCAACCCTAGTAAAGACTAACTATGGCTACACCTTC. Amino acids: CASSPTLVKTNYGYTF.

Written as DNA, the CDR3 is TGTGCCAGCAGCCTAAGGGAGAAGACAGGGTACTACGAGCAGTACTTC. It specifies CASSLREKTGYYEQYF. V and J are TRBV6-2 or TRBV6-3 and TRBJ2-7, with 7 bases lining up with TRBD1. V was pared by 6 bases and J by 3 bases, with 14 bases of the junction left unmatched. Germline CDR1 MNHEY, CDR2 SVGEGT. This CDR3 contains 16 residues.

This clone was seen once. The chain employs TRBV19 and TRBJ1-5; 8 nucleotides line up with TRBD1. The V gene's germline CDR1 is LNHDA and CDR2 SQIVND (reference sequence). V was pared by 4 bases and J by 3 bases, with 8 bases of the junction left unmatched. This CDR3 is 16 amino acids long. The DNA of the CDR3 is TGTGCCAGTAGTACCCGACAGGGGACCTACAATCAGCCCCAGCATTTT. Protein sequence: CASSTRQGTYNQPQHF.

The gene calls are TRBV29-1 and TRBJ2-7; D is unclear. The germline CDR1 and CDR2 sequences are SQVTM and ANQGSEA. This CDR3 is built from 10 residues. V dropped 3 bases and J dropped 6 bases, with 6 bases sitting between them. The CDR3 reads CSVEGSEQYF. The CDR3 coding sequence is TGCAGCGTTGAGGGCTCCGAGCAGTACTTC.

The V call is TRBV30, the J call TRBJ1-2; no clear D gene. The V gene's germline CDR1 is GTSNPN and CDR2 SVGIG (reference sequence). CDR3 length: 11 amino acids. V lost 2 bases and J lost 7, with 8 bases in between. CDR3 coding DNA: TGTGCCTGGAGTCGAGAGGGTGGCTACACCTTC. This codes for CAWSREGGYTF.

V and J are TRBV5-1 and TRBJ2-5; D might be TRBD1 (6 bases). CDR1 and CDR2 from the germline V gene are SGHRS and YFSETQ. The CDR3 sequence is 15 residues long. Trimming left V 7 bases short and J 5 bases short, with 21 bases between. The chain's CDR3 is CASSRRQGMSETQYF. The CDR3 nucleotides are TGCGCCAGCTCCCGGAGGCAGGGGATGTCGGAGACCCAGTACTTC.

The chain combines TRBV28 with TRBJ1-2, with 10 positions matching TRBD1. CDR1 and CDR2 from the germline V gene are MDHEN and SYDVKM. Unmatched junction bases numbered 8, after V lost 6 bases and J lost 4 bases. The CDR3 has 15 residues. The CDR3 loop is CASRVGQGLSYGYTF. CDR3 in DNA: TGTGCCAGCAGAGTGGGACAGGGGCTTAGCTATGGCTACACCTTC.

This chain links TRBV9 with TRBJ2-7; no firm D call. Germline V lookup: CDR1 SGDLS, CDR2 YYNGEE. The CDR3 has 14 residues. The germline V and J ends were trimmed by 4 bases and 9 bases, with 20 bases remaining between them. CDR3 sequence reads: CASSPGPPLRGQYF. The CDR3 DNA follows: TGTGCCAGCAGCCCTGGCCCACCTCTACGTGGGCAGTACTTC.

This chain connects TRBV27 to TRBJ2-7, with 7 bases lining up with TRBD1. Losses at the gene ends were 6 bases for V and 1 base for J; bases not matched to a gene: 6. The CDR3 is 14 residues long. The V gene's germline CDR1 is MNHEY and CDR2 SMNVEV (reference sequence). CDR3 region: CASRRDRASYEQYF. CDR3 nucleotide sequence: TGTGCCAGCAGACGGGACAGAGCGTCCTACGAGCAGTACTTC.

This clone has more than one count but fewer than ten. The J gene is TRBJ1-2, the V gene TRBV15; D is possibly TRBD1 (6 bases). Germline loops: CDR1 LNHNV, CDR2 YYDKDF (reference sequence). Deletions cut 6 bases from V and 7 bases from J, with 18 bases between. The CDR3 is 14 residues long. The CDR3 bases are TGTGCCACCAGTCGTTGGTCAGGGGAAGGTGGCTACACCTTC. Its protein is CATSRWSGEGGYTF.

The chain employs TRBV28 and TRBJ2-1, with D hard to call. CDR1 MDHEN and CDR2 SYDVKM come from the germline V gene. The CDR3 is 15 residues long. The V and J ends lost 5 bases and 4 bases respectively, with 15 bases between them. CDR3 DNA: TGTGCCAGCAGTCCAGACTCGGTGAGGTACAATGAGCAGTTCTTC. Residues: CASSPDSVRYNEQFF.

The CDR3, as DNA: TGCAGCGTGGGGACAGGGGAGTATCAGCCCCAGCATTTT. It specifies CSVGTGEYQPQHF. The rearrangement links TRBV29-1 to TRBJ1-5, with 10 bases that match TRBD1. CDR3 length: 13 residues. Trimming removed 6 bases from V and 5 bases from J; junction bases left unmatched: 4. Per the germline V gene, CDR1 is SQVTM and CDR2 is ANQGSEA.

This sequence joins TRBV5-1 and TRBJ2-5; TRBD2 aligns across 8 bases. The V gene's germline CDR1 is SGHRS and CDR2 YFSETQ. V gave up 0 bases and J gave up 4 bases; unmatched junction bases: 5. This CDR3 is 15 amino acids long. CDR3 residues: CASSLAAGGRETQYF. The CDR3 DNA sequence: TGCGCCAGCAGCTTGGCTGCGGGGGGTCGAGAGACCCAGTACTTC.

The V and J genes are TRBV12-5 and TRBJ2-3, with D possibly matching TRBD2 (5 bases). Germline V gene data show CDR1 as LGHNT and CDR2 as FRNRAP. CDR3 length: 13 residues. The V and J ends lost 10 bases and 0 bases respectively, with 11 bases between them. Here the CDR3 DNA reads TGTGCTATCGGTAGCGTTAGCACAGATACGCAGTATTTT. Encoded protein: CAIGSVSTDTQYF.

This sequence joins TRBV5-1 and TRBJ2-5, with D perhaps matching TRBD2 (5 bases). The germline V gene encodes CDR1 SGHRS and CDR2 YFSETQ. The length of the CDR3 is 15 residues. V was shortened by 0 bases and J by 5 bases, with 14 bases between the two germline ends. CDR3 DNA sequence: TGCGCCAGCAGCTTGGGGGGAGCGACGTCGGAGACCCAGTACTTC. Amino acid sequence: CASSLGGATSETQYF.

The chain employs TRBV7-9 and TRBJ2-7, with TRBD1 identical over 7 bases. The CDR3 has 15 residues. Germline CDR1 reads SEHNR; CDR2 reads FQNEAQ (reference sequence). V was pared by 1 base and J by 5 bases, with 8 bases of the junction left unmatched. The CDR3 here is CASSLVGTVPHEQYF. Written as DNA, the CDR3 is TGTGCCAGCAGCTTAGTTGGGACAGTCCCCCACGAGCAGTACTTC.

This clone was found once. The genes are TRBV6-1 and TRBJ2-2; D tentatively reads TRBD1 or TRBD2 (6 bases each). This CDR3 has 16 amino acids. The V and J ends lost 2 bases and 5 bases respectively, with 15 bases between them. Germline CDR1 MNHNS, CDR2 SASEGT. CDR3 sequence reads: CASSETLKGGTGELFF. The CDR3 nucleotides read TGTGCCAGCAGTGAAACACTTAAGGGGGGTACCGGGGAGCTGTTTTTT.

The CDR3 protein is CASSPRDRRPFKAFF. CDR3 DNA sequence: TGTGCCAGCAGTCCCAGGGACAGGCGGCCATTTAAAGCTTTCTTT. This chain joins TRBV6-2 or TRBV6-3 and TRBJ1-1; 8 bases agree with TRBD1. CDR1 MNHEY and CDR2 SVGEGT come from the germline V gene. Trimming cost V 5 bases and J 9 bases; bases outside gene matches: 14. This CDR3 spans 15 amino acids.

The V and J genes are TRBV29-1 and TRBJ2-7, with 8 nucleotides matching TRBD1. This CDR3 is 12 amino acids long. Per the germline V gene, CDR1 is SQVTM and CDR2 is ANQGSEA. Trimming took 4 bases from V and 5 from J; bases not matched to a gene: 4. The CDR3 nucleotides read TGCAGCGTTGCGCGGACAGGGAACGAGCAGTACTTC. Translated, it gives CSVARTGNEQYF.

The chain uses TRBV24-1 and TRBJ2-5; 7 nucleotides line up with TRBD2. Trimming cost V 9 bases and J 5 bases; bases outside gene matches: 11. Germline CDR1 reads KGHDR; CDR2 reads SFDVKD. This CDR3 has 14 residues. CDR3 region: CATGGEGAGETQYF. The CDR3, as DNA: TGTGCCACCGGCGGAGAAGGAGCGGGGGAGACCCAGTACTTC.

This clone appeared many times. Here the CDR3 reads CASRRGGPYRNYGYTF. CDR3 nucleotides: TGTGCCAGCAGGAGAGGGGGGCCATACCGTAACTATGGCTACACCTTC. The chain has TRBV14 and TRBJ1-2; D is perhaps TRBD1 (6 bases). The CDR3 runs 16 residues. In germline, CDR1 is SGHDN, CDR2 FVKESK. V was pared by 6 bases and J by 1 base, with 18 bases between.

J is TRBJ2-1 and V is TRBV4-3; D ambiguous. This CDR3 has 13 amino acids. The V gene lost 0 bases and the J gene lost 10 bases, with 10 bases spanning the gap. Germline lookup yields CDR1 LGHNA and CDR2 YSLEER. The CDR3 DNA sequence: TGCGCCAGCAGCCAAGATACGACGTGGGAGCAGTTCTTC. As protein: CASSQDTTWEQFF.

The chain uses TRBV4-1 and TRBJ1-6; TRBD1 matches 7 bases. The V segment lost 0 bases and the J segment 0 bases; nucleotides outside the gene matches: 5. Germline V CDR1 and CDR2: MGHRA, YSYEKL. This CDR3 region has 18 residues. CDR3 DNA: TGCGCCAGCAGCCAAGATAAGGGACAGAGCTCCTATAATTCACCCCTCCACTTT. Translating gives CASSQDKGQSSYNSPLHF.

The count of this clone is one. This chain uses TRBV15 with TRBJ2-4; D remains unclear. The V gene lost 7 bases and the J gene lost 8 bases, with 15 bases spanning the gap. The germline V gene encodes CDR1 LNHNV and CDR2 YYDKDF (reference sequence). This CDR3 comprises 13 residues. The CDR3 nucleotides are TGTGCCACCACAAATGGCGGACGGGACATTCAGTACTTC. Protein sequence: CATTNGGRDIQYF.

The sample holds a few counts of this clone. This rearrangement joins TRBV15 to TRBJ2-3, with TRBD1 matching over 8 bases. This CDR3 comprises 15 residues. The V gene end was trimmed by 0 bases and the J gene end by 2 bases; junction bases not matched to a gene: 1. Germline V gene sequence: CDR1 LNHNV, CDR2 YYDKDF (reference sequence). CDR3 nucleotide sequence: TGTGCCACCAGCAGAGAGGACAGGGCCACAGATACGCAGTATTTT. It is translated as CATSREDRATDTQYF.

The chain joins TRBV29-1 to TRBJ2-5; 13 nucleotides agree with TRBD2. V lost 5 bases to trimming and J lost 4 bases; unmatched junction nucleotides: 7. Per the germline V gene, CDR1 is SQVTM and CDR2 is ANQGSEA. There are 15 residues in the CDR3. CDR3 sequence: CSVTQLAGGRETQYF. The CDR3 DNA sequence: TGCAGCGTTACACAACTAGCGGGGGGGAGAGAGACCCAGTACTTC.

The chain recombines TRBV4-3 with TRBJ1-1; unclear D gene. Trimming took off 0 bases at V and 1 base at J, with 9 bases between the two ends. This CDR3 contains 15 residues. The germline gives CDR1 LGHNA, CDR2 YSLEER. CDR3 bases: TGCGCCAGCAGCCAAGACGCCAGGAGGAACACTGAAGCTTTCTTT. It is translated as CASSQDARRNTEAFF.